Included here is one T cell receptor beta chain sequence, with context. This sample stems from a study of blood T cell repertoires in COVID-19. Only in-frame clones appear in the TCRdb table, and some are missing; sequencing was by immunoSEQ multiplex PCR. The data show a few hundred thousand clones, about 91% seen once. This TCR was sampled from a young woman who had recovered from COVID-19. The sequenced sample was PBMCs or T cells enriched from blood (not recorded which).

The CDR3 loop reads CASSLDGGTGTDTQYF. The CDR3, as DNA: TGTGCCAGCAGCTTGGATGGCGGGACAGGCACAGATACGCAGTATTTT. The chain employs TRBV5-4 and TRBJ2-3; perhaps TRBD1 as D (7 bases). V dropped 0 bases and J dropped 1 base, with 12 bases sitting between them. The CDR3 is made up of 16 amino acids. Germline CDR1 reads SGHNT; CDR2 reads YYREEE (reference sequence).